This TCR beta chain was profiled in a study of T cells in Graves' hyperthyroidism and ophthalmopathy. There are 15 residues in the CDR3. Germline CDR1 is SGHDT and CDR2 is YYEEEE. RNA transcripts gave rise to amplified TCR beta CDR3 regions. RT-PCR in the first round (using the HTBI primer set) targeted the TCR CDR3. TCRdb recomputed calls from the multiplex PCR reads with MiXCR, one row per CDR3 protein. The sample includes about 620,000 distinct CDR3 sequences, roughly 17% of them seen just once. With respect to this clonotype: Just one base apart from a much larger clone, this may be a read error.

This chain uses TRBV5-6 with TRBJ2-1; D gene uncertain. Gene TRBJ2-7 matches the end of the DNA better, so the J call may be wrong. The source of this sequence is a woman aged 30 to 39 with Graves' hyperthyroidism. What was sequenced was blood. CDR3 sequence (DNA): TGTGCCAGCAGCTTGTGGATTAGCTCCTACAATGAGCAGTACTTC. This codes for CASSLWISSYNEQYF.